This T cell receptor (beta chain) was identified during a study of T cells after posttransplantation cyclophosphamide. Points from the study as a whole: Blood and skin or GI T cell repertoires showed limited TRB overlap.

Germline V lookup: CDR1 GTSNPN, CDR2 SVGIG (reference sequence). J lost 7 bases, V lost 4 bases, and 10 bases had no gene match. The CDR3 has 15 residues. The assay was immunoSEQ multiplex PCR, and TCRdb's table has in-frame clones only and misses some. The table has around 17,000 clones, about 85% seen once. About this clone itself: Its antigen is not identified.

Control samples came 1 year after myeloablative marrow transplants with methotrexate plus calcineurin inhibitor. The sample in question was PBMCs, obtained after allogeneic stem cell transplant with calcineurin inhibitor and methotrexate. The V call is TRBV30, the J call TRBJ2-1, with TRBD1 matching 10 bases. The TCR was taken from a female patient between 18 and 30 years old who received an allogeneic stem cell transplant from an unrelated donor, was CMV-positive, and had acute and chronic GVHD. A subset of T cells may come from the graft donor. The CDR3 DNA follows: TGTGCCTGGATTCGGGGGACAGGGGCCTTGAATGAGCAGTTCTTC. This sequence encodes CAWIRGTGALNEQFF.